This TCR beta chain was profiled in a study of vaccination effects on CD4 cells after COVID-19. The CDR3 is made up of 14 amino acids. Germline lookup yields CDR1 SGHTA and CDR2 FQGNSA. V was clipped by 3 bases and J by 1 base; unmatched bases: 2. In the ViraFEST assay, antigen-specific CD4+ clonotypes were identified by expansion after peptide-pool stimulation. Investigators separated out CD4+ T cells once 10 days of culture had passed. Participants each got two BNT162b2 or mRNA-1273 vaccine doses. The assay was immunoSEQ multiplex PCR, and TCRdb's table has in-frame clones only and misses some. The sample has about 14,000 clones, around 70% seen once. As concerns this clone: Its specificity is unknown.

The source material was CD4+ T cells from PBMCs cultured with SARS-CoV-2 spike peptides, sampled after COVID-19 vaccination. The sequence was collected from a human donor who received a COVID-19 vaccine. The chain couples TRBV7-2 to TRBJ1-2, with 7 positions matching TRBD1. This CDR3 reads CASSLGQLNYGYTF. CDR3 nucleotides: TGTGCCAGCAGCTTGGGACAGCTTAACTATGGCTACACCTTC.